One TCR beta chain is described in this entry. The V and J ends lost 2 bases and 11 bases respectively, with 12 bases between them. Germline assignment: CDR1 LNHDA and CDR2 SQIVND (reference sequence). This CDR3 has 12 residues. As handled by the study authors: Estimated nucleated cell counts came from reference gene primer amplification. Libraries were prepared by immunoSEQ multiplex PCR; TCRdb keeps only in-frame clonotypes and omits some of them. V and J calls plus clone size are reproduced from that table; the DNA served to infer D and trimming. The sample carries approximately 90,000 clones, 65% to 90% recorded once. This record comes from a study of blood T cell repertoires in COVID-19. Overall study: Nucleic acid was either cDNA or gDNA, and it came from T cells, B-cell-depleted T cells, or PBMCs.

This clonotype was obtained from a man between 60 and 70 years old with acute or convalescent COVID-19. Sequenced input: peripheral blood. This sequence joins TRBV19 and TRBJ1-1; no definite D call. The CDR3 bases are TGTGCCAGTAGTATAAGCCGGGAATCCGCTTTCTTT. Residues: CASSISRESAFF.